This TCR beta chain was retrieved from a study of OX40 agonist ivuxolimab in advanced cancers. Study as a whole: Across the patients, intravenous ivuxolimab was delivered every 2 weeks at 0.01 to 10 mg/kg.

Using immunoSEQ multiplex PCR, the repertoire was profiled, and TCRdb retains in-frame clones only, with some absent. Of about 54,000 clones in the sample, around 89% were seen once. Trimming cost V 11 bases and J 8 bases, with 9 bases left between them. CDR3 length: 10 residues. CDR1 and CDR2 (germline): WNHNN, SYGVQD (reference sequence). The sequence derives from an adult with an advanced solid tumor such as melanoma, head and neck, liver or kidney cancer. The V call is TRBV10-1, the J call TRBJ2-2; the D is unclear. Sequences were derived from CD4+ or CD8+ T cells sorted from blood, sampled in a trial of the OX40 agonist ivuxolimab. The CDR3: CARIPGELFF. The CDR3, as DNA: TGCGCCCGTATCCCAGGGGAGCTGTTTTTT.